The 15 T cell receptor beta chains reported below all come from one sample, sequenced in a study of OX40 agonist ivuxolimab in advanced cancers. TCRdb's table, derived via immunoSEQ multiplex PCR, lists solely in-frame clones and lacks some. The data hold roughly 53,000 clones, with over 85% observed a single time. The sequenced sample was CD4+ or CD8+ T cells sorted from blood, obtained in a trial of the OX40 agonist ivuxolimab. The receptors come from an adult with an advanced solid tumor such as melanoma, head and neck, liver or kidney cancer.

The chain recombines TRBV12-5 with TRBJ2-2; TRBD1 might be the D (5 bases). There are 17 residues in the CDR3. Looked up from germline, CDR1 is LGHNT and CDR2 is FRNRAP. V was clipped by 0 bases and J by 6 bases, with 17 bases between them. CDR3 sequence reads: CASGLVQPAGRSGELFF. CDR3 nucleotides: TGTGCTAGTGGTTTGGTACAACCTGCAGGGCGGTCCGGGGAGCTGTTTTTT. Filled out from reference TRBV12-5 and TRBJ2-2, the complete variable domain reads DARVTQTPRHKVTEMGQEVTMRCQPILGHNTVFWYRQTMMQGLELLAYFRNRAPLDDSGMPKDRFSAEMPDATLATLKIQPSEPRDSAVYFCASGLVQPAGRSGELFFGEGSRLTVL.

V gene TRBV6-4 combines with J gene TRBJ1-2, with D tentatively TRBD1 (6 bases). Germline-derived CDR1 and CDR2 are MRHNA and SNTAGT. V lost 4 bases and J lost 8, with 23 bases in between. CDR3 size: 16 residues. CDR3 in DNA: TGTGCCAGCAGTGCTCGGGGGTCAGGGGTAAGTGGCGGCTACACCTTC. Translated: CASSARGSGVSGGYTF.

V usage is TRBV5-3 and J usage is TRBJ1-6; D uncertain. TRBV5-3 is treated as an ORF (open reading frame) with a function not yet certain. This CDR3 is built from 11 residues. V shed 0 bases and J shed 10 bases, with 2 bases lying between them. Here the CDR3 reads CARSLGSPLHF. The CDR3 DNA reads TGTGCCAGAAGCTTGGGATCACCCCTCCACTTT.

The chain combines TRBV11-2 with TRBJ2-7; 7 nucleotides align to TRBD1. Looked up from germline, CDR1 is SGHAT and CDR2 is FQNNGV. There are 15 residues in the CDR3. V lost 0 bases to trimming and J lost 2 bases; unmatched junction nucleotides: 4. This chain's CDR3 is CASSLDDRAPYEQYF. The CDR3 DNA sequence: TGTGCCAGCAGCTTAGATGACAGGGCTCCCTACGAGCAGTACTTC.

This clone was counted a single time. This chain connects TRBV4-3 to TRBJ1-2; possibly TRBD1 for D (6 bases). This CDR3 is 15 amino acids long. V shed 1 base and J shed 4 bases, with 13 bases lying between them. Germline lookup yields CDR1 LGHNA and CDR2 YSLEER. The CDR3 bases are TGCGCCAGCAGCCAAGGGGTAGGGGGGGCCTATGGCTACACCTTC. Protein sequence: CASSQGVGGAYGYTF.

The chain links TRBV7-8 to TRBJ1-2; D is possibly TRBD1 (5 bases). V was trimmed by 5 bases and J by 5 bases, leaving 15 bases between them. The germline V gene encodes CDR1 SGHVS and CDR2 FQNEAQ. This CDR3 comprises 14 residues. DNA for the CDR3: TGTGCCAGCAGCAAAGAGGACACCGCGTATGGCTACACCTTC. Its protein product is CASSKEDTAYGYTF.

The chain recombines TRBV2 with TRBJ1-2; the D gene is possibly TRBD1 (5 bases). This CDR3 contains 14 residues. V shed 9 bases and J shed 1 base, with 15 bases lying between them. Looked up from germline, CDR1 is SNHLY and CDR2 is FYNNEI. CDR3 DNA: TGTGCCAGACCCCGGGGCGGAGATAACTATGGCTACACCTTC. Translation: CARPRGGDNYGYTF. Combining the CDR3 with reference TRBV2 and TRBJ1-2 gives the whole variable domain EPEVTQTPSHQVTQMGQEVILRCVPISNHLYFYWYRQILGQKVEFLVSFYNNEISEKSEIFDDQFSVERPDGSNFTLKIRSTKLEDSAMYFCARPRGGDNYGYTFGSGTRLTVV.

V is TRBV4-3 and J is TRBJ2-7; 9 bases fit TRBD2. V was clipped by 0 bases and J by 3 bases; unmatched bases: 12. Germline assignment: CDR1 LGHNA and CDR2 YSLEER. The CDR3 consists of 18 residues. The CDR3 sequence is CASSQDPFPAGGIYEQYF. CDR3 bases: TGCGCCAGCAGCCAAGACCCCTTTCCAGCGGGAGGTATCTACGAGCAGTACTTC.

The rearrangement joins TRBV11-2 to TRBJ1-3; D may be TRBD1 (5 bases). V was shortened by 5 bases and J by 0 bases, with 14 bases between the two germline ends. Germline CDR1 SGHAT, CDR2 FQNNGV. This CDR3 region has 16 residues. The CDR3 bases are TGTGCCAGCAGCCCAGAGGCAGGGCCCTCTGGAAACACCATATATTTT. It codes for CASSPEAGPSGNTIYF.

This chain links TRBV9 with TRBJ2-7; 7 bases fit TRBD2. The CDR3 extends over 16 amino acids. J was trimmed by 4 bases and V by 4 bases; bases with no gene match: 14. CDR1 is SGDLS and CDR2 is YYNGEE in the germline V gene. The CDR3 loop reads CASSNSMEREYYEQYF. In nucleotides, the CDR3 is TGTGCCAGCAGCAACTCCATGGAGCGGGAATATTACGAGCAGTACTTC.

There are a few counts of this clone. The V call is TRBV28, the J call TRBJ1-1; a possible D gene is TRBD1 (6 bases). The V gene's germline CDR1 is MDHEN and CDR2 SYDVKM. The V end was cut by 9 bases, the J end by 1 base, with 12 bases between. The CDR3 totals 13 residues. The CDR3 DNA follows: TGTGCCAGTGGGGAACAGGGGAACACTGAAGCTTTCTTT. Protein product: CASGEQGNTEAFF.

The rearrangement uses TRBV7-9 and TRBJ2-1; D possibly corresponds to TRBD1 (6 bases). CDR1 and CDR2 (germline): SEHNR, FQNEAQ (reference sequence). This CDR3 is 15 amino acids long. V was trimmed by 7 bases and J by 4 bases, leaving 17 bases between them. The CDR3, as DNA: TGTGCCAGCAAAACCAGCAGGGGATCGTACAATGAGCAGTTCTTC. Translating gives CASKTSRGSYNEQFF.

The genes are TRBV7-9 and TRBJ2-1; D not certain. Germline lookup yields CDR1 SEHNR and CDR2 FQNEAQ (reference sequence). The CDR3 length is 16 residues. V shed 11 bases and J shed 0 bases, with 20 bases lying between them. The CDR3 nucleotides are TGTGCCGAGAGTGAGGTTTCACTCGCCTCCTACAATGAGCAGTTCTTC. It specifies CAESEVSLASYNEQFF.

A single count supports this clone. The chain is built from TRBV6-6 and TRBJ2-7; D ambiguous. Germline V gene sequence: CDR1 MNHNY, CDR2 SVGAGI (reference sequence). The CDR3 covers 14 residues. V was shortened by 5 bases and J by 2 bases, with 13 bases between the two germline ends. The CDR3 DNA reads as TGTGCCAGCAGTACTACCGTTTTGGCCTACGAGCAGTACTTC. As protein: CASSTTVLAYEQYF.

V and J are TRBV19 and TRBJ1-5, with D tentatively TRBD1 (5 bases). V was shortened by 5 bases and J by 0 bases, with 11 bases between the two germline ends. CDR1 LNHDA and CDR2 SQIVND come from the germline V gene (reference sequence). The CDR3 is made up of 15 amino acids. CDR3 protein: CASSLGLLSNQPQHF. The CDR3, as DNA: TGTGCCAGTAGTTTGGGACTCCTTAGCAATCAGCCCCAGCATTTT. The full variable domain, completed using reference TRBV19 and TRBJ1-5, is DGGITQSPKYLFRKEGQNVTLSCEQNLNHDAMYWYRQDPGQGLRLIYYSQIVNDFQKGDIAEGYSVSREKKESFPLTVTSAQKNPTAFYLCASSLGLLSNQPQHFGDGTRLSIL.